The rows below give T cell receptor beta chains drawn from one sample of a study of T cell changes during pregnancy in multiple sclerosis. Clones were sequenced by immunoSEQ multiplex PCR, and TCRdb holds only the in-frame ones, with some missing. The table has around 96,000 clones, 94% seen once. This sample comprised peripheral blood, obtained after pregnancy. The receptors derive from a female donor in good health, enrolled as a control in a pregnancy study. The CDR3 runs from the conserved cysteine through the conserved F or W.

J | V | CDR3
TRBJ1-1 | TRBV5-4 | CASSQGANTEAFF
TRBJ2-5 | TRBV28 | CASSLASGRSGQETQYF
TRBJ1-2 | TRBV29-1 | CSVEEDRGPGYTF
TRBJ1-2 | TRBV7-8 | CASSLVQGTKALAGYSGYTF
TRBJ1-1 | TRBV7-2 | CASSSDRRNTEAFF
TRBJ1-1 | TRBV5-5 | CASSLGGGTTEAFF
TRBJ1-1 | TRBV5-8 | CASSSVSTEAFF
TRBJ2-1 | TRBV11-1 | CASSLAYPARTTDYEQFF
TRBJ2-1 | TRBV7-9 | CASSTGSTKQFF
TRBJ2-1 | TRBV4-2 | CASPPLGPHYNEQFF
TRBJ2-2 | TRBV14 | CASSPPRGKELFF
TRBJ2-7 | TRBV9 | CASSVGYTSGFYEQYF
TRBJ1-4 | TRBV28 | CASSFPTRGRNEKLFF
TRBJ1-5 | TRBV2 | CASSSDINQPQHF
TRBJ2-3 | TRBV5-1 | CASSSGGELGTDTQYF
TRBJ1-1 | TRBV5-4 | CASSLEQGYTEAFF
TRBJ2-5 | TRBV5-1 | CASSPLRAGPETQYF
TRBJ1-2 | TRBV28 | CASTPGQTAGLSYGYTF